This record looks at one T cell receptor (beta chain) sequence and its context. The antigen it recognizes is unknown. Base qualities were left out, and no much larger clone turns up one base away. From cysteine to phenylalanine, the CDR3 is 15 amino acids long. The only DNA kept is the CDR3, 45 bases in frame from the first base. V is pruned by 4 bases and J by 4 bases, leaving 8 bases of the junction without a gene match. CDR1 and CDR2, per the germline V gene, are SQVTM and ANQGSEA. The protocol used for the library was the immunoSEQ multiplex PCR assay. The deep sequencing platform assayed around 10^5 TCR templates per sample. Genomic DNA extracted from sorted T cells was used for TCRbeta CDR3 sequencing. The published analysis was carried out like this. The R programming language was used for the clonal analysis of the TCRbeta CDR3 data. Comparing unstimulated samples against CFSE-low samples taken after the reaction was how alloreactive CD4+ and CD8+ clones were defined. Regulatory or non-regulatory origin was assigned to alloreactive CD4+ clones by matching of sequences to sorted unstimulated Treg and non-Treg repertoires. TCRdb stores this immuneACCESS table with in-frame sequences only. Part of the clones is absent; in the studies checked, under half of the shortfall reflects unresolved V genes, and no reason is known for the rest. Clone size and V and J calls were adopted from that table, with D and trimming inferred from the DNA. A total of more than 85,000 clones appear in this sample, 90% to 95% of them only once. The leading ten clones occupy more than 0.65% of the sample.

The data are from a study of siplizumab effects on memory and regulatory T cells (dated by TCRdb to the late 2010s). With regard to the full study: The study examined how the anti-CD2 antibody siplizumab affects alloreactive T-cell subsets in allogeneic mixed lymphocyte reactions built from human PBMCs. Study-level results and caveats: No functional confirmation was obtained for the suppressive function of proliferating Tregs from siplizumab cultures. Greater diversity appeared to be present in unstimulated naive T cells than in memory T cells, and a substantial contribution to the alloresponse seemed to be made by naive cells. Sequences below about 10^-5 frequency were poorly captured, so only a minor fraction of alloreactive clones could be mapped to unstimulated subsets. About 75-96% of proliferating CD4+ or CD8+ clones could not be given a naive or memory phenotype. In reactions with siplizumab, an average of 68.8% of mappable alloreactive CD4+ clones were Treg-derived, compared with 26.9% in control reactions. Siplizumab significantly lowered the cumulative frequency of alloreactive sequences that could be traced to unstimulated CD4+ memory T cells.

Sorted unstimulated T cells, along with proliferating T cells recovered from mixed lymphocyte reactions, underwent TCRbeta CDR3 sequencing. Fresh whole blood from nine to eleven HLA-typed healthy donors served as the source for isolating PBMCs. To map where alloreactive clones came from, unstimulated CD4+ regulatory T cells were FACS-sorted. The specimen was Tregs sorted from blood. This receptor was obtained from a human donor in good health. The chain couples TRBV29-1 to TRBJ2-3, with 10 bases matching TRBD2. The sequence in DNA is TGCAGCGTTGCGTATGCTAGCGGGAGTTCAGATACGCAGTATTTT. It translates as CSVAYASGSSDTQYF.